This entry lists 28 T cell receptor beta chains sequenced from one sample in a study of T cells after yellow fever vaccination. From the 5' RACE reads, TCRdb called clonotypes with MiXCR, one entry per CDR3 protein. The sample yields about 400,000 distinct CDR3 sequences, about 6.2% seen once. Here the sequenced sample was PBMCs, taken 5 days after the yellow fever booster vaccination. Every receptor here comes from a man aged 25-45 years who received the YFV17D yellow fever vaccine.

The V and J genes are TRBV5-1 and TRBJ2-1, with 11 bases aligning to TRBD2. The CDR3 has 15 amino acids. The germline V gene has CDR1 SGHRS and CDR2 YFSETQ. Trimming removed 0 bases from V and 9 bases from J; junction bases left unmatched: 5. The CDR3 loop is CASSLALAGGGEQFF. In DNA form, the CDR3 reads TGCGCCAGCAGCTTGGCGCTAGCGGGAGGAGGTGAGCAGTTCTTC.

Many counts were recorded for this clonotype. This chain joins TRBV3-1 and TRBJ1-2, with D possibly matching TRBD1 (6 bases). The germline V gene has CDR1 LGHDT and CDR2 YNNKEL (reference sequence). The CDR3 totals 15 residues. Trimming left V 5 bases short and J 4 bases short, with 17 bases between. The CDR3 is CASSGGFRDTYGYTF. Here the CDR3 DNA reads TGTGCCAGCAGCGGAGGATTCCGGGACACCTATGGCTACACCTTC.

V gene TRBV30 combines with J gene TRBJ2-1; TRBD2 aligns across 7 bases. V lost 4 bases to trimming and J lost 1 base; unmatched junction nucleotides: 4. The CDR3 spans 14 residues. Germline CDR1 GTSNPN, CDR2 SVGIG (reference sequence). The CDR3 DNA reads TGTGCCTGGACGCCCGGGGGGTCCTACAATGAGCAGTTCTTC. This gives the protein CAWTPGGSYNEQFF.

This clonotype appeared a few times. The rearrangement uses TRBV20-1 and TRBJ2-5, with unresolved D. V gave up 0 bases and J gave up 5 bases, with 10 bases separating them. Germline CDR1 is DFQATT and CDR2 is SNEGSKA (reference sequence). The CDR3 length is 13 residues. CDR3 nucleotide sequence: TGCAGTGCTAGAGATTTCGGGTGGGAGACCCAGTACTTC. Encoded protein: CSARDFGWETQYF.

In this sample, this clonotype turned up once. The V call is TRBV5-4, the J call TRBJ2-1, with D tentatively TRBD2 (6 bases). V was trimmed by 5 bases and J by 0 bases, leaving 15 bases between them. Looked up from germline, CDR1 is SGHNT and CDR2 is YYREEE (reference sequence). The CDR3 is 16 residues long. CDR3 residues: CASRPGLASSYNEQFF. In DNA form, the CDR3 reads TGTGCCAGCAGGCCCGGCCTAGCGAGCTCCTACAATGAGCAGTTCTTC.

This clonotype was recorded many times. The chain has TRBV6-2 or TRBV6-3 and TRBJ2-1, with TRBD2 matching over 8 bases. This CDR3 region has 19 residues. Per germline, CDR1 MNHEY and CDR2 SVGEGT. Trimming removed 2 bases from V and 1 base from J; junction bases left unmatched: 13. Here the CDR3 DNA reads TGTGCCAGCAGTTACCTGTATTCCATAAGCGGGAGTTCCTACAATGAGCAGTTCTTC. It translates to CASSYLYSISGSSYNEQFF.

The chain carries TRBV20-1 and TRBJ2-2; D is undetermined. Per germline, CDR1 DFQATT and CDR2 SNEGSKA (reference sequence). This CDR3 region has 13 residues. The V gene lost 4 bases and the J gene lost 0 bases, with 6 bases spanning the gap. CDR3 amino acids: CSATDTNTGELFF. The CDR3 DNA reads as TGCAGTGCTACAGATACGAACACCGGGGAGCTGTTTTTT.

Concerning this clonotype itself: No conserved phenylalanine or tryptophan is present at the end of the CDR3, so a read error is the likely explanation. The rearrangement links TRBV18 to TRBJ2-1, with TRBD2 matching over 12 bases. CDR3 length: 14 residues. Germline CDR1 KGHSH, CDR2 LQKENI. V gave up 5 bases and J gave up 10 bases; unmatched junction bases: 6. The CDR3 is CASSDGLAGKEQFS. The CDR3 coding sequence is TGTGCCAGCTCAGATGGACTAGCGGGAAAGGAGCAGTTCTCC.

The chain links TRBV5-1 to TRBJ2-3; 7 positions agree with TRBD2. V was pared by 3 bases and J by 3 bases, with 16 bases of the junction left unmatched. The germline CDR1 and CDR2 sequences are SGHRS and YFSETQ. The CDR3 sequence is 18 residues long. The CDR3 nucleotides read TGCGCCAGCAGCTCCCTGACTAGCAGGAGGGCCATAACAGATACGCAGTATTTT. Translating it yields CASSSLTSRRAITDTQYF.

This clonotype was counted once. This likely comes from a read error, as the CDR3 has no conserved phenylalanine or tryptophan at its end. The J gene is TRBJ2-1, the V gene TRBV10-2; no clear D. Looked up from germline, CDR1 is WSHSY and CDR2 is SAAADI. Trimming shortened V by 2 bases and J by 4 bases, and 3 bases separated the two germline ends. CDR3 length: 12 residues. CDR3 DNA sequence: TGCGCCAGCAGTGAGCAGTACAATGAGCAGTTCTCC. This codes for CASSEQYNEQFS.

This clonotype was picked up many times. This chain links TRBV7-3 with TRBJ2-7, with D maybe TRBD1 (6 bases). V lost 1 base, J lost 5 bases, and 9 bases lay in between. CDR1 is SGHTA, CDR2 FQGTGA, per germline. The CDR3 sequence is 13 residues long. CDR3 DNA: TGTGCCAGCAGCTTAAAAGGACAGAACGAGCAGTACTTC. Encoded protein: CASSLKGQNEQYF.

This clonotype was detected ten times or more. The chain joins TRBV29-1 to TRBJ2-3; no clear D gene. Germline CDR1 SQVTM, CDR2 ANQGSEA. Trimming cost V 6 bases and J 3 bases, with 10 bases left between them. The CDR3 spans 12 residues. CDR3 amino acids: CSVGISTDTQYF. CDR3 DNA sequence: TGCAGCGTCGGCATATCTACAGATACGCAGTATTTT.

The chain links TRBV20-1 to TRBJ2-7; D is perhaps TRBD1 (6 bases). V was pared by 2 bases and J by 2 bases, with 16 bases between. There are 15 residues in the CDR3. Germline CDR1 and CDR2: DFQATT and SNEGSKA (reference sequence). CDR3 nucleotide sequence: TGCAGTGCTAGATCTCGACAGGCGTCCACCTACGAGCAGTACTTC. Translation gives CSARSRQASTYEQYF.

Many counts were recorded for this clonotype. Here the CDR3 DNA reads TGTGCCAGCAGCTTTGAATTGTCTGGAAACACCATATATTTT. It specifies CASSFELSGNTIYF. The V and J genes are TRBV7-9 and TRBJ1-3; D unclear. Per germline, CDR1 SEHNR and CDR2 FQNEAQ (reference sequence). V was shortened by 3 bases and J by 1 base, with 7 bases between the two germline ends. CDR3 length: 14 amino acids.

This clonotype was detected many times. The V call is TRBV10-3, the J call TRBJ2-6; perhaps D is TRBD1 or TRBD2 (5 bases each). Germline V lookup: CDR1 ENHRY, CDR2 SYGVKD. The V end was cut by 8 bases, the J end by 4 bases, with 12 bases between. The CDR3 consists of 14 residues. The CDR3 protein is CAIDGGSGANVLTF. The CDR3 coding sequence is TGTGCCATCGATGGGGGATCGGGGGCCAACGTCCTGACTTTC.

This clonotype was recorded a few times. The rearrangement uses TRBV19 and TRBJ1-1, with D uncertain. This CDR3 is 15 amino acids long. CDR1 is LNHDA and CDR2 is SQIVND in the germline V gene (reference sequence). V dropped 3 bases and J dropped 0 bases, with 11 bases sitting between them. The CDR3 spells CASSIFGQVNTEAFF. As DNA, the CDR3 is TGTGCCAGTAGTATTTTTGGTCAGGTGAACACTGAAGCTTTCTTT. Based on the CDR3 plus reference TRBV19 and TRBJ1-1, the full variable domain is DGGITQSPKYLFRKEGQNVTLSCEQNLNHDAMYWYRQDPGQGLRLIYYSQIVNDFQKGDIAEGYSVSREKKESFPLTVTSAQKNPTAFYLCASSIFGQVNTEAFFGQGTRLTVV.

This clonotype showed up just a few times. This chain joins TRBV7-2 and TRBJ2-7; TRBD1 might be the D (7 bases). The CDR3 runs 13 residues. Germline V gives CDR1 SGHTA, CDR2 FQGNSA. With 5 bases removed from V and 6 bases from J, the gap between germline ends came to 14 bases. The CDR3 protein is CASSPRRDSEQYF. The CDR3 DNA reads TGTGCCAGCAGCCCCCGGAGGGACAGCGAGCAGTACTTC.

This clonotype was seen ten or more times. The V and J genes are TRBV12-5 and TRBJ2-1; D is perhaps TRBD2 (7 bases). Germline CDR1 and CDR2: LGHNT and FRNRAP. V was trimmed by 3 bases and J by 4 bases, leaving 19 bases between them. This CDR3 is 17 amino acids long. The DNA for the CDR3 is TGTGCTAGTGGTTTCCCCAGGGAGGGGGATCCTTACAATGAGCAGTTCTTC. It is translated as CASGFPREGDPYNEQFF.

This clonotype was recorded many times. The V gene is TRBV24-1, the J gene TRBJ2-3, with 10 positions matching TRBD2. With V trimmed by 7 bases and J by 3 bases, 6 bases remained unmatched. The CDR3 is made up of 15 amino acids. Per the germline V gene, CDR1 is KGHDR and CDR2 is SFDVKD. The CDR3 region is CATSEREGPTDTQYF. DNA of the CDR3: TGTGCCACCAGCGAGCGGGAGGGCCCGACAGATACGCAGTATTTT.

This clonotype was picked up a small number of times. The chain uses TRBV5-5 and TRBJ1-1; 9 nucleotides agree with TRBD1. The CDR3 runs to 16 residues. V dropped 3 bases and J dropped 6; count of bases not matched to a gene: 12. Per the germline V gene, CDR1 is SGHKS and CDR2 is YYEKEE (reference sequence). The CDR3, as DNA: TGTGCCAGCAGCTACGCTCCAGTGACAGGGGGGTCTGAAGCTTTCTTT. Translating gives CASSYAPVTGGSEAFF. Complete variable domain (other parts from reference TRBV5-5 and TRBJ1-1): DAGVTQSPTHLIKTRGQQVTLRCSPISGHKSVSWYQQVLGQGPQFIFQYYEKEERGRGNFPDRFSARQFPNYSSELNVNALLLGDSALYLCASSYAPVTGGSEAFFGQGTRLTVV.

A few counts support this clonotype. This sequence joins TRBV7-6 and TRBJ2-7; TRBD2 matches at 11 bases. From germline, CDR1 is SGHVS and CDR2 FNYEAQ. With 5 bases clipped from V and 5 bases from J, the junction kept 5 bases outside the gene matches. The length of the CDR3 is 14 residues. The CDR3 sequence is CASSLSGRAHEQYF. In nucleotides, the CDR3 is TGTGCCAGCAGCCTTAGCGGGAGGGCCCACGAGCAGTACTTC.

This clonotype has a count of ten or more. The J gene is TRBJ1-6, the V gene TRBV4-3, with D possibly matching TRBD1 (5 bases). The V gene's germline CDR1 is LGHNA and CDR2 YSLEER. The V end was cut by 4 bases, the J end by 19 bases, with 8 bases between. The CDR3 has 9 amino acids. CDR3: CASSRKGHF. DNA of the CDR3: TGCGCCAGCAGCCGAAAGGGGCACTTT.

The genes are TRBV12-3 or TRBV12-4 and TRBJ1-4, with D hard to call. The V gene lost 5 bases and the J gene lost 8 bases, with 18 bases spanning the gap. CDR3 size: 15 residues. DNA of the CDR3: TGTGCCAGCAGTCCACCGGGCCTCATCGGGGAAAAACTGTTTTTT. This gives the protein CASSPPGLIGEKLFF.

This clonotype was observed a few times. This chain uses TRBV7-8 with TRBJ1-1; unclear D gene. Germline V gives CDR1 SGHVS, CDR2 FQNEAQ. Trimming took 5 bases from V and 2 from J, leaving 3 bases between them. The CDR3 is 11 amino acids. CDR3: CASSANTEAFF. CDR3 coding DNA: TGTGCCAGCAGCGCTAACACTGAAGCTTTCTTT.

The table lists this clonotype with a few counts. The chain combines TRBV20-1 with TRBJ2-1; D is possibly TRBD2 (6 bases). V dropped 3 bases and J dropped 10 bases, with 10 bases sitting between them. Germline V CDR1 and CDR2: DFQATT, SNEGSKA (reference sequence). This CDR3 is built from 11 residues. This CDR3 reads CSARGGWEQFF. The CDR3 bases are TGCAGTGCTAGGGGAGGATGGGAGCAGTTCTTC.

CDR3 amino acids: CAEPPRGTKETQYF. DNA of the CDR3: TGCGCCGAACCACCACGGGGGACGAAAGAGACCCAGTACTTC. The gene calls are TRBV23-1 and TRBJ2-5, with D tentatively TRBD2 (6 bases). TRBV23-1 belongs to the ORF category, with a function that is uncertain. The V gene lost 11 bases and the J gene lost 3 bases, with 19 bases spanning the gap. The CDR3 is made up of 14 amino acids.

This clonotype was observed a few times. This rearrangement joins TRBV19 to TRBJ2-4; tentative D call: TRBD2 (6 bases). V was clipped by 8 bases and J by 0 bases, with 17 bases between them. The CDR3 is 16 residues long. Germline assignment: CDR1 LNHDA and CDR2 SQIVND (reference sequence). DNA for the CDR3: TGTGCCAGTCGACTGAGGGGAGGTGTAGCCAAAAACATTCAGTACTTC. This encodes CASRLRGGVAKNIQYF.

This clonotype showed up many times. This chain connects TRBV20-1 to TRBJ2-7; unclear D gene. Germline CDR1 and CDR2: DFQATT and SNEGSKA (reference sequence). This CDR3 has 13 residues. Trimming cost V 3 bases and J 3 bases, with 12 bases left between them. This CDR3 is CSASLGWDYEQYF. CDR3 nucleotide sequence: TGCAGTGCTAGCCTAGGCTGGGACTACGAGCAGTACTTC.